The 15 T cell receptor beta chains given below trace back to one sample, sequenced in a study of blood T cell repertoires in COVID-19. The method was immunoSEQ multiplex PCR; TCRdb's version includes in-frame clones alone and lacks a portion of them. The profile shows nearly 110,000 clones, 76% of them singletons. The sequencing input was peripheral blood. These TCRs come from an older man with COVID-19, enrolled during active disease.

This clone has only one observation. The rearrangement links TRBV24-1 to TRBJ1-2; no clear D gene. This CDR3 has 13 amino acids. Trimming removed 6 bases at V and 4 bases at J, with 11 bases between. The germline CDR1 and CDR2 sequences are KGHDR and SFDVKD. The chain's CDR3 is CATSSGVGYGYTF. The CDR3 DNA sequence: TGTGCCACCAGTAGTGGAGTGGGCTATGGCTACACCTTC.

This chain links TRBV29-1 with TRBJ1-1, with TRBD1 matching 7 bases. There are 13 residues in the CDR3. Per germline, CDR1 SQVTM and CDR2 ANQGSEA. J lost 1 base, V lost 4 bases, and 3 bases had no gene match. The CDR3 DNA reads TGCAGCGTTGCGGGACAGCCGAACACTGAAGCTTTCTTT. Amino acids: CSVAGQPNTEAFF.

The count of this clone is one. The rearrangement joins TRBV5-5 to TRBJ1-1; D ambiguous. The V gene lost 3 bases and the J gene lost 0 bases, with 9 bases spanning the gap. Germline values: CDR1 SGHKS, CDR2 YYEKEE (reference sequence). CDR3 size: 14 residues. The CDR3 sequence is CASSSRVMNTEAFF. Here the CDR3 DNA reads TGTGCCAGCAGCTCACGGGTTATGAACACTGAAGCTTTCTTT.

The table lists this clone with a few counts. This chain links TRBV7-8 with TRBJ2-1; 7 bases are shared with TRBD1. With V trimmed by 5 bases and J by 2 bases, 3 bases remained unmatched. In germline, CDR1 is SGHVS, CDR2 FQNEAQ. The CDR3 has 14 amino acids. CDR3 in amino acids: CASSRGGAYNEQFF. The CDR3, as DNA: TGTGCCAGCAGCAGAGGGGGCGCCTACAATGAGCAGTTCTTC.

The sample holds a few counts of this clone. V and J are TRBV2 and TRBJ2-7; 9 bases are a match to TRBD1. V shed 4 bases and J 3 bases; nucleotides not matched to a gene: 4. The CDR3 consists of 14 residues. CDR1 SNHLY and CDR2 FYNNEI come from the germline V gene. The CDR3 protein is CASSGEDRGYEQYF. CDR3 coding DNA: TGTGCCAGCAGTGGCGAGGACAGGGGCTACGAGCAGTACTTC. Drawing the rest from reference TRBV2 and TRBJ2-7, the complete variable domain is EPEVTQTPSHQVTQMGQEVILRCVPISNHLYFYWYRQILGQKVEFLVSFYNNEISEKSEIFDDQFSVERPDGSNFTLKIRSTKLEDSAMYFCASSGEDRGYEQYFGPGTRLTVT.

The chain employs TRBV27 and TRBJ1-1; perhaps TRBD1 as D (5 bases). This CDR3 comprises 14 residues. The germline V gene encodes CDR1 MNHEY and CDR2 SMNVEV (reference sequence). V lost 0 bases to trimming and J lost 3 bases, with 8 bases between them. The CDR3 loop is CASSLSRGDTEAFF. As DNA, the CDR3 is TGTGCCAGCAGTTTATCTCGGGGGGACACTGAAGCTTTCTTT.

The V gene is TRBV6-6, the J gene TRBJ1-2; TRBD1 agrees at 7 bases. Germline V gene lookup returns CDR1 MNHNY and CDR2 SVGAGI (reference sequence). The CDR3 contains 14 residues. Germline trimming cut 2 bases from V and 3 bases from J; bases unmatched to any gene: 3. The CDR3 region has the DNA TGTGCCAGCAGTTACAACAGGGGTGACTATGGCTACACCTTC. It encodes CASSYNRGDYGYTF.

The chain carries TRBV4-1 and TRBJ2-7; 7 bases map to TRBD1. Germline V gene lookup returns CDR1 MGHRA and CDR2 YSYEKL. The CDR3 loop spans 18 amino acids. Germline trimming cut 4 bases from V and 0 bases from J; bases unmatched to any gene: 15. DNA for the CDR3: TGCGCCAGCAGCCGCCACCTTGGTTTCCGGGACAGCTCCTACGAGCAGTACTTC. This encodes CASSRHLGFRDSSYEQYF.

The chain couples TRBV19 to TRBJ2-5, with a weak D call TRBD2 (6 bases). Per germline, CDR1 LNHDA and CDR2 SQIVND (reference sequence). V was pared by 1 base and J by 5 bases, with 20 bases between. The CDR3 length is 17 residues. The DNA of the CDR3 is TGTGCCAGTAGTATAGTATGGACGGGGAGAGGAGGGGAGACCCAGTACTTC. Protein product: CASSIVWTGRGGETQYF.

The rearrangement joins TRBV18 to TRBJ1-6; 9 bases align to TRBD1. V gave up 6 bases and J gave up 7 bases; unmatched junction bases: 7. The CDR3 sequence is 15 residues long. In germline, CDR1 is KGHSH, CDR2 LQKENI. Here the CDR3 DNA reads TGTGCCAGCTCGCAGACAGGGGGGGCAAATTCACCCCTCCACTTT. It yields the protein CASSQTGGANSPLHF.

The chain recombines TRBV7-8 with TRBJ1-3, with D unresolved. The CDR3 covers 15 residues. Germline V gives CDR1 SGHVS, CDR2 FQNEAQ. Trimming took off 5 bases at V and 3 bases at J, with 14 bases between the two ends. CDR3 loop: CASSHGDSFGNTIYF. The CDR3 DNA sequence: TGTGCCAGCAGCCACGGGGATTCGTTTGGAAACACCATATATTTT.

V is TRBV19 and J is TRBJ2-3; 8 bases map to TRBD1. Germline assignment: CDR1 LNHDA and CDR2 SQIVND (reference sequence). The length of the CDR3 is 15 residues. J was trimmed by 7 bases and V by 3 bases; bases with no gene match: 9. The CDR3 DNA is TGTGCCAGTAGTATTGGACAGGGTGGTACGAATACGCAGTATTTT. It yields the protein CASSIGQGGTNTQYF.

J is TRBJ1-4 and V is TRBV6-2 or TRBV6-3; D unresolved. Trimming removed 2 bases at V and 11 bases at J, with 6 bases between. Germline V gives CDR1 MNHEY, CDR2 SVGEGT. This CDR3 is built from 11 residues. This chain's CDR3 is CASSYAGKLFF. CDR3 coding DNA: TGTGCCAGCAGTTACGCGGGGAAACTGTTTTTT.

The chain couples TRBV7-9 to TRBJ2-3; D gene ambiguous. Germline V lookup: CDR1 SEHNR, CDR2 FQNEAQ (reference sequence). Deletions cut 2 bases from V and 7 bases from J, with 16 bases between. CDR3 length equals 15 residues. This CDR3 reads CASSLRPTDAHTQYF. The DNA for the CDR3 is TGTGCCAGCAGCTTACGACCCACAGACGCCCATACGCAGTATTTT.

This clone was seen ten or more times. This sequence joins TRBV27 and TRBJ1-2; D might be TRBD1 (6 bases). The V gene's germline CDR1 is MNHEY and CDR2 SMNVEV (reference sequence). This CDR3 spans 14 amino acids. The V gene lost 6 bases and the J gene lost 4 bases, with 15 bases spanning the gap. The CDR3 region is CASSAGAWSYGYTF. The CDR3 DNA reads as TGTGCCAGCAGCGCAGGGGCGTGGAGCTATGGCTACACCTTC.